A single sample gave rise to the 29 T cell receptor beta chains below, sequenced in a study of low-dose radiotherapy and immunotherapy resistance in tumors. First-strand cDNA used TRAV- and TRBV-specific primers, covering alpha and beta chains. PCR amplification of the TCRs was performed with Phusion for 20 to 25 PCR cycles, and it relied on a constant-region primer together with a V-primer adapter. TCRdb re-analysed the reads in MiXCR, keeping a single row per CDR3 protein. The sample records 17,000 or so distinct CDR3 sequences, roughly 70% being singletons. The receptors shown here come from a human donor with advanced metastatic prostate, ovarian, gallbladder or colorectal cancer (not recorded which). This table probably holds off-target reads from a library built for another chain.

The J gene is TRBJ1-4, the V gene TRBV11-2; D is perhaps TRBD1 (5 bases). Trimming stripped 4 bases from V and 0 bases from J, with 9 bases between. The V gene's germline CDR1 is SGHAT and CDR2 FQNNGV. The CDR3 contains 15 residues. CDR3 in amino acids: CASSSRQTTNEKLFF. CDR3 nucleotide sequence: TGTGCCAGCAGCTCCCGACAGACAACTAATGAAAAACTGTTTTTT.

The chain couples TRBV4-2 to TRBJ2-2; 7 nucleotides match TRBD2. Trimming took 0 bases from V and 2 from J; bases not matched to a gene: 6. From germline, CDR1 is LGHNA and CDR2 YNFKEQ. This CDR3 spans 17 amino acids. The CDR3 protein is CASSQDFSGINTGELFF. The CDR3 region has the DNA TGTGCCAGCAGCCAAGATTTCAGCGGGATTAACACCGGGGAGCTGTTTTTT.

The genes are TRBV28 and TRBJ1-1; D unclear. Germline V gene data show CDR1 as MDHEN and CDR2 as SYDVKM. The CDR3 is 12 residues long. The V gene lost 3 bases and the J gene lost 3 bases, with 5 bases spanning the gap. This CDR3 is CASSFRYTEAFF. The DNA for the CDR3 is TGTGCCAGCAGTTTCAGATACACTGAAGCTTTCTTT.

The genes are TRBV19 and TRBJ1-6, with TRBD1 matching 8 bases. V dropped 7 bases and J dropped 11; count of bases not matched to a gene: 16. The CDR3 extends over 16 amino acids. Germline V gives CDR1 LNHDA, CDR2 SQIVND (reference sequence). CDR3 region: CASNSGQALGGTPLHF. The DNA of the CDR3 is TGTGCCAGTAACTCGGGACAGGCCTTGGGCGGCACACCCCTCCACTTT.

The CDR3 DNA reads as TGTGCCAGCAGCGACACTGAAGTCGCTGAAGCTTTCTTT. It yields the protein CASSDTEVAEAFF. The rearrangement joins TRBV6-6 to TRBJ1-1; D unresolved. Looked up from germline, CDR1 is MNHNY and CDR2 is SVGAGI (reference sequence). Trimming stripped 6 bases from V and 6 bases from J, with 14 bases between. CDR3 length equals 13 residues.

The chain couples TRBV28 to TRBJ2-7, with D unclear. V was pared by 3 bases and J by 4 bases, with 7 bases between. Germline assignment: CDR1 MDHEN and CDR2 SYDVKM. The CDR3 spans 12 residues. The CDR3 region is CASSLAGYEQYF. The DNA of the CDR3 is TGTGCCAGCAGTTTGGCTGGATACGAGCAGTACTTC.

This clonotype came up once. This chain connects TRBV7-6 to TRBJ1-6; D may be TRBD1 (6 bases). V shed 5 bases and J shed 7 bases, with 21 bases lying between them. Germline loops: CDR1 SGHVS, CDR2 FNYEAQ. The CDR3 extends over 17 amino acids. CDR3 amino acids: CASSPLGGPIQNSPLHF. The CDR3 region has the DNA TGTGCCAGCAGCCCCCTCGGGGGCCCCATCCAAAATTCACCCCTCCACTTT.

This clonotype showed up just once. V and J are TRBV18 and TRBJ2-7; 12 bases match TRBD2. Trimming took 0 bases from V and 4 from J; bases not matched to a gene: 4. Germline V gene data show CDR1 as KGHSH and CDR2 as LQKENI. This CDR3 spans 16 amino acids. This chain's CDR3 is CASSPPGLAGRYEQYF. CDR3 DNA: TGTGCCAGCTCACCACCCGGACTAGCGGGAAGGTACGAGCAGTACTTC.

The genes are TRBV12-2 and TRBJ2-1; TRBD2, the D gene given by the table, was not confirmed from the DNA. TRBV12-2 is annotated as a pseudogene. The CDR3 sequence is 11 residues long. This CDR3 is CASRPACEQFF. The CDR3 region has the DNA TGTGCAAGTCGCCCCGCCTGCGAGCAGTTCTTC.

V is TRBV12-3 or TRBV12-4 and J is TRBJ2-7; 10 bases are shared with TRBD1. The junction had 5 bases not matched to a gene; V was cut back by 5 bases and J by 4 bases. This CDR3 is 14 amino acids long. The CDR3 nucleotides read TGTGCCAGCAGTACCGGGACAGGGGAGTACGAGCAGTACTTC. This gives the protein CASSTGTGEYEQYF.

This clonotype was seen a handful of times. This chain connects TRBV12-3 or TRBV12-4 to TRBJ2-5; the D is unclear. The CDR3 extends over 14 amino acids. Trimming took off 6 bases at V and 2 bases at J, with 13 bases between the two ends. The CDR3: CASRRLQTQETQYF. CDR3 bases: TGTGCCAGCAGACGCTTGCAAACTCAAGAGACCCAGTACTTC.

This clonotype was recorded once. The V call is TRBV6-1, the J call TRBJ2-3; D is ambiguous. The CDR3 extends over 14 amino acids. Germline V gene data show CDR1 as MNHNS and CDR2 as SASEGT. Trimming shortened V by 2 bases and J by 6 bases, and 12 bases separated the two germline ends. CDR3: CASSETPTQDTQYF. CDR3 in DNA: TGTGCCAGCAGTGAAACCCCCACACAGGATACGCAGTATTTT.

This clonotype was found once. CDR3 coding DNA: TGTGCCAGCAGTGAATTCAGGGCAGACGAGCAGTACTTC. It is translated as CASSEFRADEQYF. The chain carries TRBV2 and TRBJ2-7; D possibly corresponds to TRBD1 (5 bases). Trimming removed 2 bases from V and 5 bases from J, with 10 bases in between. CDR3 length: 13 amino acids. Germline V CDR1 and CDR2: SNHLY, FYNNEI.

The CDR3 nucleotides read TGCAGCACCACAGGGGGAGGACGCGAGCAGTACTTC. It yields the protein CSTTGGGREQYF. The V call is TRBV29-1, the J call TRBJ2-7; 8 bases map to TRBD1. This CDR3 is built from 12 residues. Germline-derived CDR1 and CDR2 are SQVTM and ANQGSEA. The junction had 9 bases not matched to a gene; V was cut back by 8 bases and J by 6 bases.

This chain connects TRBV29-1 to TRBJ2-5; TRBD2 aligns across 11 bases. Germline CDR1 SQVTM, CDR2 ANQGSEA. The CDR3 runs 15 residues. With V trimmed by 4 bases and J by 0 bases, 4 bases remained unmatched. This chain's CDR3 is CSVGLAGQYQETQYF. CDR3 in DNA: TGCAGCGTTGGACTAGCGGGACAGTACCAAGAGACCCAGTACTTC.

CDR3 protein: CASSLIASDPTGELFF. As DNA, the CDR3 is TGCGCCAGCAGCTTAATAGCTAGCGACCCCACCGGGGAGCTGTTTTTT. The chain links TRBV5-1 to TRBJ2-2; weak D call: TRBD2 (6 bases). Germline V lookup: CDR1 SGHRS, CDR2 YFSETQ. Trimming removed 2 bases at V and 4 bases at J, with 15 bases between. The CDR3 has 16 residues. Full variable domain (outside the CDR3, taken from reference TRBV5-1 and TRBJ2-2): KAGVTQTPRYLIKTRGQQVTLSCSPISGHRSVSWYQQTPGQGLQFLFEYFSETQRNKGNFPGRFSGRQFSNSRSEMNVSTLELGDSALYLCASSLIASDPTGELFFGEGSRLTVL.

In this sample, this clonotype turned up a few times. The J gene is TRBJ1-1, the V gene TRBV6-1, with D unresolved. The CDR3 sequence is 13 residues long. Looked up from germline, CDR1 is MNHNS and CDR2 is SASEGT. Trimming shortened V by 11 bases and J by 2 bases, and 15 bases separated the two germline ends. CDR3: CAFGLEKNTEAFF. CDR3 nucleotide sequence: TGTGCCTTCGGACTAGAAAAAAACACTGAAGCTTTCTTT.

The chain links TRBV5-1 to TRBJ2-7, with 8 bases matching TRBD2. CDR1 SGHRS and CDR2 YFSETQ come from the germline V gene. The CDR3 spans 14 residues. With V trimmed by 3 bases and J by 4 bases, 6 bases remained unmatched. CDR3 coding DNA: TGCGCCAGCAGCTGGGGGACTAGTAGATACGAGCAGTACTTC. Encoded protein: CASSWGTSRYEQYF. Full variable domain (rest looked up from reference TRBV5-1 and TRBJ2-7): KAGVTQTPRYLIKTRGQQVTLSCSPISGHRSVSWYQQTPGQGLQFLFEYFSETQRNKGNFPGRFSGRQFSNSRSEMNVSTLELGDSALYLCASSWGTSRYEQYFGPGTRLTVT.

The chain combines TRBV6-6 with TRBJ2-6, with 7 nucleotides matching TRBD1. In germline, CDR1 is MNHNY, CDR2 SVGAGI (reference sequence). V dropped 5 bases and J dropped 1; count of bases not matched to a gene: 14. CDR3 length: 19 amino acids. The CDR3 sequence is CASSPVTRQGLSGANVLTF. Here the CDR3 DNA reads TGTGCCAGCAGTCCAGTGACCCGACAGGGTTTATCTGGGGCCAACGTCCTGACTTTC.

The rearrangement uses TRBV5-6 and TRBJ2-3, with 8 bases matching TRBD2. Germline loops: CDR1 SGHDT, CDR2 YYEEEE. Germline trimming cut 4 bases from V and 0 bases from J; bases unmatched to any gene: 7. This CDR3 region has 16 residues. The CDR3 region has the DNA TGTGCCAGCAGCCTAGGACTAGCTGCGAGCACAGATACGCAGTATTTT. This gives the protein CASSLGLAASTDTQYF.

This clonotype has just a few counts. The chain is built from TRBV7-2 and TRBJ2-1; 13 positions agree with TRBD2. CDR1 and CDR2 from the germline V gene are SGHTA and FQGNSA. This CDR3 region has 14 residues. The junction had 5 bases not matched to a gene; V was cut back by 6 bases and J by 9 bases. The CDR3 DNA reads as TGTGCCAGCAGTGGACTAGCGGGAGCCAGTGAGCAGTTCTTC. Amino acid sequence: CASSGLAGASEQFF.

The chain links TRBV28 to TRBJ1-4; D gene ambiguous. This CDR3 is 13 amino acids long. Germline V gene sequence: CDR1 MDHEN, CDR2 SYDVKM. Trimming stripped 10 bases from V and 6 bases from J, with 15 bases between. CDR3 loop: CATTWLMDEKLFF. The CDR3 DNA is TGTGCCACCACATGGCTTATGGATGAAAAACTGTTTTTT.

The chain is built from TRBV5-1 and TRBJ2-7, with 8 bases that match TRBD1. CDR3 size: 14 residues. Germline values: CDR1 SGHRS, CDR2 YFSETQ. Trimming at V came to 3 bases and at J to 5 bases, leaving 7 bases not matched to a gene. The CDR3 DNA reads TGCGCCAGCAGCTCACTGGACAGGGACCACGAGCAGTACTTC. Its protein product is CASSSLDRDHEQYF.

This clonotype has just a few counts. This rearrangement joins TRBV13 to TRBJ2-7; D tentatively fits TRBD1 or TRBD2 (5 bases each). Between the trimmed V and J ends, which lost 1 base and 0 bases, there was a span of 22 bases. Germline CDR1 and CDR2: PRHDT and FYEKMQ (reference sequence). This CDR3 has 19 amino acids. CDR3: CASSLEWRAGQGVSYEQYF. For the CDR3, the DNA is TGTGCCAGCAGCTTAGAGTGGCGGGCAGGGCAGGGCGTCTCCTACGAGCAGTACTTC.

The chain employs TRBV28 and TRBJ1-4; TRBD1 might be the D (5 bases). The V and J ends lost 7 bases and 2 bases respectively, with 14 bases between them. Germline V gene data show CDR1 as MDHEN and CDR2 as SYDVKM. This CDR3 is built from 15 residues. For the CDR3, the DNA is TGTGCCAGCAAAATGCAGGGTGCTACTAATGAAAAACTGTTTTTT. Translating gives CASKMQGATNEKLFF.

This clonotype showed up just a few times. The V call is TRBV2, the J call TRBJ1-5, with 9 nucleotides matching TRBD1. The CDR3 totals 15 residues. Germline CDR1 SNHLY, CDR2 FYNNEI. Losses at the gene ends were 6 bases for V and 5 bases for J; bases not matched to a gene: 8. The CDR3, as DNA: TGTGCCAGCAGGGGGGACAGGGCCCCCCATCAGCCCCAGCATTTT. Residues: CASRGDRAPHQPQHF.

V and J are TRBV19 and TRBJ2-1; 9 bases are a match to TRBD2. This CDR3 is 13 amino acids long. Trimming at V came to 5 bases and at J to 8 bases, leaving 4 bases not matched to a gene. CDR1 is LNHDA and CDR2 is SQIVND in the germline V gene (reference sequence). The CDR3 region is CASSLGLAYEQFF. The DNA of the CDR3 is TGTGCCAGTAGTTTGGGACTAGCCTATGAGCAGTTCTTC.

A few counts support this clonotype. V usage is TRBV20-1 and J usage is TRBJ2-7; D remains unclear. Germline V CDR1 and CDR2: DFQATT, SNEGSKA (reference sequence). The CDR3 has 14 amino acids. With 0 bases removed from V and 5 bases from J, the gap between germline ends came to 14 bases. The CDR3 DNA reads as TGCAGTGCTAGAGATTTTGGAGCCCTCGACGAGCAGTACTTC. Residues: CSARDFGALDEQYF.

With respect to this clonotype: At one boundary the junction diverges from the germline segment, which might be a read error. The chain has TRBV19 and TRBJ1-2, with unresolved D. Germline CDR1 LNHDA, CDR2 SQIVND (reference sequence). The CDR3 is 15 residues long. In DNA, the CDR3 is TGTGCCAGTCGTATCCCAAAGGGAAACAACTATGGCTACACCTTC. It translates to CASRIPKGNNYGYTF.